Shown below are 21 T cell receptor beta chains from a single sample sequenced in a study of T cell repertoires in cytomegalovirus infection. MiXCR, applied by TCRdb to the reads, yields one record per CDR3 protein. The repertoire holds under 200,000 distinct CDR3 sequences, with more than 9% as singletons. Input material: PBMCs. These receptors were collected from a human donor in good health (CMV status not recorded). Some clones in this sample may be carry-over from other donors' samples.

This clonotype was detected ten times or more. The chain links TRBV19 to TRBJ1-5, with D possibly matching TRBD1 (5 bases). The CDR3 is made up of 16 amino acids. Trimming cost V 4 bases and J 2 bases, with 15 bases left between them. Germline V gene lookup returns CDR1 LNHDA and CDR2 SQIVND (reference sequence). The CDR3: CASSTWAGRGNQPQHF. DNA of the CDR3: TGTGCCAGTAGTACCTGGGCGGGGCGAGGCAATCAGCCCCAGCATTTT.

This clonotype came up many times. The junction shows a germline mismatch at one end, possibly a read error. The chain carries TRBV7-9 and TRBJ2-1; 12 bases fit TRBD2. The length of the CDR3 is 13 residues. Germline loops: CDR1 SEHNR, CDR2 FQNEAQ (reference sequence). Written as DNA, the CDR3 is TGTGCCAGCAGTTATCCAACTAGCGGGGGGCCCCCCTTC. It yields the protein CASSYPTSGGPPF.

This clonotype showed up many times. This chain uses TRBV28 with TRBJ2-7; 10 bases match TRBD2. CDR3 length: 15 residues. CDR1 and CDR2 (germline): MDHEN, SYDVKM. V dropped 5 bases and J dropped 6; count of bases not matched to a gene: 10. CDR3: CASSHGTSARGEQYF. The CDR3 DNA follows: TGTGCCAGCAGTCACGGGACTAGCGCGAGAGGCGAGCAGTACTTC.

The rearrangement uses TRBV5-6 and TRBJ2-3; D unclear. Germline-derived CDR1 and CDR2 are SGHDT and YYEEEE. V lost 3 bases, J lost 4 bases, and 6 bases lay in between. The CDR3 contains 12 residues. The CDR3, as DNA: TGTGCCAGCAGCTCCAGGTCAGATACGCAGTATTTT. Protein product: CASSSRSDTQYF.

This clonotype was counted ten times or more. The V and J genes are TRBV7-3 and TRBJ2-7; 11 nucleotides match TRBD2. Germline CDR1 SGHTA, CDR2 FQGTGA. The CDR3 is 14 residues long. The junction had 5 bases not matched to a gene; V was cut back by 5 bases and J by 5 bases. The CDR3 nucleotides read TGTGCCAGCAGCGGTAGCGGGAGGGTCGACGAGCAGTACTTC. Protein: CASSGSGRVDEQYF.

This clonotype was detected ten times or more. The chain recombines TRBV7-6 with TRBJ2-1; D may be TRBD2 (6 bases). Germline CDR1 and CDR2: SGHVS and FNYEAQ. V lost 1 base, J lost 1 base, and 17 bases lay in between. The CDR3 has 18 residues. CDR3 DNA sequence: TGTGCCAGCAGCTTAGACAGACCCGGGAGTATGTCCTACAATGAGCAGTTCTTC. As protein: CASSLDRPGSMSYNEQFF.

The chain joins TRBV2 to TRBJ1-5; a possible D gene is TRBD1 (6 bases). Germline CDR1 reads SNHLY; CDR2 reads FYNNEI. The CDR3 is made up of 18 amino acids. V shed 6 bases and J shed 1 base, with 22 bases lying between them. DNA for the CDR3: TGTGCCAGCAGGTCGGGGGCGCGTAAGATAATAAGCAATCAGCCCCAGCATTTT. Residues: CASRSGARKIISNQPQHF.

The table lists this clonotype with many counts. This rearrangement joins TRBV10-3 to TRBJ2-1; 11 bases align to TRBD2. Trimming removed 9 bases from V and 5 bases from J; junction bases left unmatched: 3. Germline V gene lookup returns CDR1 ENHRY and CDR2 SYGVKD. This CDR3 has 13 residues. As DNA, the CDR3 is TGTGCCATAGGGACTAGCGGAAACAATGAGCAGTTCTTC. Translation gives CAIGTSGNNEQFF.

This clonotype came up many times. V gene TRBV14 combines with J gene TRBJ2-1; 7 nucleotides line up with TRBD2. CDR3 size: 16 residues. Germline assignment: CDR1 SGHDN and CDR2 FVKESK. The V gene end was trimmed by 7 bases and the J gene end by 0 bases; junction bases not matched to a gene: 9. Here the CDR3 DNA reads TGTGCCAGCACTCCGATGGGGGGGAGCTCCTACAATGAGCAGTTCTTC. Translated, it gives CASTPMGGSSYNEQFF.

This clonotype occurred a few times. The chain recombines TRBV5-1 with TRBJ2-1; D is uncertain. The CDR3 loop spans 13 amino acids. V lost 5 bases and J 4 bases, leaving 10 bases between the germline ends. CDR1 and CDR2 (germline): SGHRS, YFSETQ. CDR3 loop: CASRLDSYNEQFF. CDR3 nucleotide sequence: TGCGCCAGCAGACTCGACTCGTACAATGAGCAGTTCTTC.

This clonotype has ten or more counts. The chain has TRBV7-9 and TRBJ1-2; D not resolved. Germline loops: CDR1 SEHNR, CDR2 FQNEAQ (reference sequence). The CDR3 covers 16 residues. The V gene lost 5 bases and the J gene lost 0 bases, with 16 bases spanning the gap. CDR3 sequence reads: CASSPPLNEPNYGYTF. The CDR3 DNA reads TGTGCCAGCAGCCCGCCACTTAATGAACCTAACTATGGCTACACCTTC. The full variable domain, with the rest looked up from reference TRBV7-9 and TRBJ1-2, is DTGVSQNPRHKITKRGQNVTFRCDPISEHNRLYWYRQTLGQGPEFLTYFQNEAQLEKSRLLSDRFSAERPKGSFSTLEIQRTEQGDSAMYLCASSPPLNEPNYGYTFGSGTRLTVV.

This clonotype was seen only a few times. The chain employs TRBV19 and TRBJ2-7, with D perhaps TRBD2 (6 bases). The length of the CDR3 is 14 residues. Trimming cost V 8 bases and J 4 bases, with 18 bases left between them. Germline V gene data show CDR1 as LNHDA and CDR2 as SQIVND (reference sequence). In nucleotides, the CDR3 is TGTGCCAGTTCCGATCCGGGACTTTCTTACGAGCAGTACTTC. Amino acids: CASSDPGLSYEQYF.

This clonotype was observed many times. This chain connects TRBV7-2 to TRBJ2-2, with D uncertain. Looked up from germline, CDR1 is SGHTA and CDR2 is FQGNSA. V lost 4 bases to trimming and J lost 0 bases, with 3 bases between them. The CDR3 is 13 amino acids. The CDR3 spells CASSSTNTGELFF. As DNA, the CDR3 is TGTGCCAGCAGCTCTACGAACACCGGGGAGCTGTTTTTT.

This clonotype was seen ten or more times. The gene calls are TRBV7-2 and TRBJ2-3; D call uncertain. V was clipped by 1 base and J by 0 bases, with 8 bases between them. From germline, CDR1 is SGHTA and CDR2 FQGNSA. The CDR3 is made up of 15 amino acids. CDR3 sequence: CASSLGQSSTDTQYF. The CDR3 bases are TGTGCCAGCAGCTTAGGTCAGTCTAGCACAGATACGCAGTATTTT.

In this sample, this clonotype turned up many times. The chain combines TRBV7-2 with TRBJ1-1; the D gene is possibly TRBD1 (6 bases). CDR3 length equals 14 residues. Germline loops: CDR1 SGHTA, CDR2 FQGNSA. Trimming cost V 1 base and J 4 bases, with 10 bases left between them. CDR3 sequence (DNA): TGTGCCAGCAGCTTAGGGCGGACAGTCACTGAAGCTTTCTTT. It translates to CASSLGRTVTEAFF.

This clonotype was counted a few times. The chain couples TRBV6-6 to TRBJ2-3; D not certain. V lost 7 bases, J lost 2 bases, and 10 bases lay in between. The CDR3 length is 13 residues. Germline CDR1 MNHNY, CDR2 SVGAGI (reference sequence). CDR3 sequence reads: CASTSRSTDTQYF. The CDR3 DNA is TGTGCCAGCACCTCCCGGTCCACAGATACGCAGTATTTT.

This clonotype was picked up many times. The V gene is TRBV5-6, the J gene TRBJ2-3; D is possibly TRBD2 (5 bases). Germline CDR1 and CDR2: SGHDT and YYEEEE. V lost 0 bases to trimming and J lost 2 bases, with 10 bases between them. The length of the CDR3 is 15 residues. In DNA form, the CDR3 reads TGTGCCAGCAGCTTGGTTGGACTCGACACAGATACGCAGTATTTT. Its translation: CASSLVGLDTDTQYF.

This clonotype has at least ten counts. The rearrangement links TRBV27 to TRBJ2-3; 13 nucleotides agree with TRBD2. Germline V CDR1 and CDR2: MNHEY, SMNVEV (reference sequence). The V gene end was trimmed by 5 bases and the J gene end by 3 bases; junction bases not matched to a gene: 17. The CDR3 is 20 amino acids. The CDR3: CASSPRTSGGWGLGTDTQYF. The CDR3 nucleotides read TGTGCCAGCAGTCCGCGGACTAGCGGGGGCTGGGGTCTCGGGACAGATACGCAGTATTTT.

This clonotype was seen ten or more times. The chain couples TRBV5-1 to TRBJ1-2, with TRBD1 identical over 8 bases. Germline CDR1 and CDR2: SGHRS and YFSETQ. Trimming at V came to 4 bases and at J to 2 bases, leaving 7 bases not matched to a gene. There are 15 residues in the CDR3. CDR3 sequence reads: CASSIGQGWNYGYTF. The CDR3 nucleotides read TGCGCCAGCAGCATAGGACAGGGATGGAACTATGGCTACACCTTC.

Many counts were recorded for this clonotype. In DNA, the CDR3 is TGTGCCAGCAGTGACACAGGGGGCAGCACCGGGGAGCTGTTTTTT. Translation: CASSDTGGSTGELFF. The rearrangement joins TRBV6-4 to TRBJ2-2; TRBD1 matches 9 bases. The trim removed 2 bases at V and 4 bases at J, leaving 2 bases unmatched. The CDR3 contains 15 residues. Per germline, CDR1 MRHNA and CDR2 SNTAGT.

This clonotype was recorded many times. This chain links TRBV7-2 with TRBJ2-1; D perhaps matches TRBD2 (6 bases). Germline assignment: CDR1 SGHTA and CDR2 FQGNSA. The V gene lost 3 bases and the J gene lost 9 bases, with 15 bases spanning the gap. The CDR3 is 14 amino acids. Here the CDR3 DNA reads TGTGCCAGCAGCTTCGCCCCGGCGGGACCTGAGCAGTTCTTC. This gives the protein CASSFAPAGPEQFF. Looking up the rest from reference TRBV7-2 and TRBJ2-1 gives the full variable domain: GAGVSQSPSNKVTEKGKDVELRCDPISGHTALYWYRQSLGQGLEFLIYFQGNSAPDKSGLPSDRFSAERTGGSVSTLTIQRTQQEDSAVYLCASSFAPAGPEQFFGPGTRLTVL.